These 24 T cell receptor beta chains came from one sample sequenced in a study of OX40 agonist ivuxolimab in advanced cancers. The method was the immunoSEQ multiplex PCR assay. Entries here come from immuneACCESS through TCRdb and include only in-frame sequences with V and J called. Some clones fail to appear in such tables; in the studies checked, an unresolved V gene covers under half of the shortfall, and the cause of the remainder is unknown. This sample holds approximately 70,000 clones; just over 90% were observed only once. The ten largest clones capture 4.5% to 5% of the sample. The sequencing here drew on CD4+ or CD8+ T cells sorted from blood, taken in a trial of the OX40 agonist ivuxolimab. These receptors all stem from an adult with an advanced solid tumor such as melanoma, head and neck, liver or kidney cancer.

The rearrangement joins TRBV5-1 to TRBJ1-3; D ambiguous. Germline CDR1 reads SGHRS; CDR2 reads YFSETQ. The length of the CDR3 is 14 residues. Trimming pared 4 bases from V and 3 bases from J, leaving 11 bases between. Here the CDR3 reads CASSQTGFGNTIYF. The CDR3 DNA is TGCGCCAGCAGCCAGACGGGGTTTGGAAACACCATATATTTT.

The chain combines TRBV7-9 with TRBJ2-1; TRBD1 might be the D (6 bases). Germline CDR1 is SEHNR and CDR2 is FQNEAQ (reference sequence). V was shortened by 0 bases and J by 14 bases, with 11 bases between the two germline ends. CDR3 length equals 12 residues. CDR3 sequence reads: CASSLARGMEFF. In nucleotides, the CDR3 is TGTGCCAGCAGCTTAGCTAGGGGGATGGAGTTCTTC.

DNA of the CDR3: TGTGCCAGCAGCCTAACTAGCGGGAGCGAGAATGAGCAGTTCTTC. Protein sequence: CASSLTSGSENEQFF. V gene TRBV5-4 combines with J gene TRBJ2-1; 11 bases map to TRBD2. The CDR3 is made up of 15 amino acids. V was clipped by 4 bases and J by 7 bases; unmatched bases: 7. CDR1 and CDR2 from the germline V gene are SGHNT and YYREEE (reference sequence).

V is TRBV20-1 and J is TRBJ1-5, with a weak D call TRBD1 (5 bases). V lost 5 bases and J lost 5, with 7 bases in between. This CDR3 region has 11 residues. The germline V gene encodes CDR1 DFQATT and CDR2 SNEGSKA (reference sequence). This CDR3 reads CSAQGDQPQHF. The DNA of the CDR3 is TGCAGTGCTCAGGGAGATCAGCCCCAGCATTTT.

The rearrangement uses TRBV7-8 and TRBJ2-7; 9 bases align to TRBD1. Germline V gene lookup returns CDR1 SGHVS and CDR2 FQNEAQ. V was clipped by 5 bases and J by 3 bases; unmatched bases: 2. The CDR3 contains 13 residues. The CDR3 region is CASSRGQGYEQYF. CDR3 sequence (DNA): TGTGCCAGCAGCCGGGGACAGGGCTACGAGCAGTACTTC.

V is TRBV5-4 and J is TRBJ2-3, with TRBD1 as a possible D gene (6 bases). The CDR3 has 15 residues. Trimming stripped 3 bases from V and 4 bases from J, with 15 bases between. CDR1 and CDR2 (germline): SGHNT, YYREEE (reference sequence). The CDR3 loop is CASSSYNYRADTQYF. CDR3 in DNA: TGTGCCAGCAGCTCCTACAATTACAGGGCAGATACGCAGTATTTT. Looking up the rest from reference TRBV5-4 and TRBJ2-3 gives the full variable domain: ETGVTQSPTHLIKTRGQQVTLRCSSQSGHNTVSWYQQALGQGPQFIFQYYREEENGRGNFPPRFSGLQFPNYSSELNVNALELDDSALYLCASSSYNYRADTQYFGPGTRLTVL.

V is TRBV29-1 and J is TRBJ2-1, with a weak D call TRBD2 (7 bases). There are 15 residues in the CDR3. V was clipped by 6 bases and J by 4 bases, with 19 bases between them. Germline CDR1 reads SQVTM; CDR2 reads ANQGSEA. The CDR3 DNA reads as TGCAGCGTCGGAGGGGGGGAGTCGGTGTACAATGAGCAGTTCTTC. Residues: CSVGGGESVYNEQFF.

The V gene is TRBV7-6, the J gene TRBJ2-4, with D perhaps assigned TRBD1 or TRBD2 (5 bases each). CDR3 length equals 17 residues. The V end lost 2 bases, the J end lost 1 base, and 15 bases lay between the germline ends. CDR1 and CDR2 (germline): SGHVS, FNYEAQ. The CDR3 reads CASSLFVMGEAKNIQYF. The CDR3 DNA reads TGTGCCAGCAGCTTATTTGTTATGGGGGAGGCCAAAAACATTCAGTACTTC.

The chain links TRBV6-5 to TRBJ2-7; TRBD1 matches 8 bases. The CDR3 has 15 residues. The J segment lost 4 bases and the V segment lost 4 bases, leaving 9 bases of the junction unmatched. CDR1 is MNHEY and CDR2 is SVGAGI in the germline V gene. The CDR3 coding sequence is TGTGCCAGCAGTTCTGCCGGGACAGGAGAATACGAGCAGTACTTC. Translating it yields CASSSAGTGEYEQYF.

In its sample, this clone was seen a few times. This chain connects TRBV21-1 to TRBJ1-2. TRBV21-1 is a documented pseudogene. The CDR3 consists of 13 residues. The DNA of the CDR3 is TGTGCCAGCAGCACTAGTGAGGGCTATGGCTACACCTTC. Protein product: CASSTSEGYGYTF.

J is TRBJ2-7 and V is TRBV7-6; D call uncertain. V dropped 5 bases and J dropped 3 bases, with 17 bases sitting between them. The CDR3 is 15 residues long. Germline loops: CDR1 SGHVS, CDR2 FNYEAQ. The DNA for the CDR3 is TGTGCCAGCAGCCCCCTAGGGTCGTGGGGCTACGAGCAGTACTTC. It specifies CASSPLGSWGYEQYF. The whole variable domain, filled in from reference TRBV7-6 and TRBJ2-7, reads GAGVSQSPRYKVTKRGQDVALRCDPISGHVSLYWYRQALGQGPEFLTYFNYEAQQDKSGLPNDRFSAERPEGSISTLTIQRTEQRDSAMYRCASSPLGSWGYEQYFGPGTRLTVT.

The genes are TRBV5-1 and TRBJ2-1; the match to TRBD2 covers 13 bases. Trimming cost V 4 bases and J 3 bases; bases outside gene matches: 10. The CDR3 loop spans 18 amino acids. Germline V gene data show CDR1 as SGHRS and CDR2 as YFSETQ. The DNA of the CDR3 is TGCGCCAGCAGCGAGGCACTAGCGGGGGGGTCCTTCTACAATGAGCAGTTCTTC. It yields the protein CASSEALAGGSFYNEQFF.

The chain joins TRBV5-4 to TRBJ1-3; D is undetermined. The germline V and J ends were trimmed by 0 bases and 0 bases, with 10 bases remaining between them. The CDR3 totals 16 residues. CDR1 SGHNT and CDR2 YYREEE come from the germline V gene (reference sequence). CDR3 DNA sequence: TGTGCCAGCAGCTTGGGAGGGCCGCTCTCTGGAAACACCATATATTTT. It is translated as CASSLGGPLSGNTIYF.

V and J are TRBV28 and TRBJ2-7; the match to TRBD2 covers 13 bases. Germline-derived CDR1 and CDR2 are MDHEN and SYDVKM. Trimming cost V 5 bases and J 4 bases; bases outside gene matches: 5. This CDR3 has 15 residues. The CDR3 spells CASSTRTSGSYEQYF. CDR3 in DNA: TGTGCCAGCAGTACAAGGACTAGCGGGAGTTACGAGCAGTACTTC.

V is TRBV7-2 and J is TRBJ1-2; 8 nucleotides match TRBD1. Germline CDR1 and CDR2: SGHTA and FQGNSA. The CDR3 runs 15 residues. The V segment lost 2 bases and the J segment 4 bases; nucleotides outside the gene matches: 6. CDR3 region: CASSLRQGKGYGYTF. DNA of the CDR3: TGTGCCAGCAGCTTAAGACAGGGGAAGGGCTATGGCTACACCTTC.

CDR3 residues: CASSREGNTGELFF. The CDR3 nucleotides are TGTGCCAGCTCGCGGGAGGGCAACACCGGGGAGCTGTTTTTT. V gene TRBV6-4 combines with J gene TRBJ2-2; 9 bases map to TRBD2. The trim removed 8 bases at V and 2 bases at J, leaving 3 bases unmatched. The CDR3 covers 14 residues. Germline V gene sequence: CDR1 MRHNA, CDR2 SNTAGT.

The chain recombines TRBV20-1 with TRBJ2-1; no clear D. This CDR3 has 10 amino acids. Trimming cost V 3 bases and J 5 bases, with 2 bases left between them. Per the germline V gene, CDR1 is DFQATT and CDR2 is SNEGSKA (reference sequence). The CDR3 here is CSASDNEQFF. The CDR3 nucleotides are TGCAGTGCTAGCGACAATGAGCAGTTCTTC.

The chain is built from TRBV11-2 and TRBJ1-5; D unclear. Per the germline V gene, CDR1 is SGHAT and CDR2 is FQNNGV. Between the trimmed V and J ends, which lost 4 bases and 7 bases, there was a span of 11 bases. There are 13 residues in the CDR3. The CDR3 nucleotides read TGTGCCAGCAGCTCAGCGACAAACCAGCCCCAGCATTTT. Translating it yields CASSSATNQPQHF. The entire variable domain, with the rest obtained from reference TRBV11-2 and TRBJ1-5, is as follows: EAGVAQSPRYKIIEKRQSVAFWCNPISGHATLYWYQQILGQGPKLLIQFQNNGVVDDSQLPKDRFSAERLKGVDSTLKIQPAKLEDSAVYLCASSSATNQPQHFGDGTRLSIL.

V and J are TRBV6-5 and TRBJ1-3; no clear D gene. The germline gives CDR1 MNHEY, CDR2 SVGAGI. This CDR3 spans 14 amino acids. The germline V and J ends were trimmed by 0 bases and 4 bases, with 7 bases remaining between them. The CDR3 region has the DNA TGTGCCAGCAGTTACTCCTTACCCGGAAACACCATATATTTT. Translating it yields CASSYSLPGNTIYF.

The chain recombines TRBV29-1 with TRBJ2-4; possibly TRBD1 for D (5 bases). V was trimmed by 4 bases and J by 1 base, leaving 8 bases between them. The CDR3 contains 13 residues. Germline assignment: CDR1 SQVTM and CDR2 ANQGSEA. CDR3 residues: CSVAGWAKNIQYF. DNA for the CDR3: TGCAGCGTTGCAGGGTGGGCCAAAAACATTCAGTACTTC.

V is TRBV6-1 and J is TRBJ2-7; 8 nucleotides align to TRBD1. V lost 8 bases, J lost 1 base, and 10 bases stayed unmatched. Per the germline V gene, CDR1 is MNHNS and CDR2 is SASEGT. This CDR3 spans 15 amino acids. For the CDR3, the DNA is TGTGCCAGCCGCCCCCGGACAGGGTCTTCCTACGAGCAGTACTTC. It encodes CASRPRTGSSYEQYF.

The chain uses TRBV7-9 and TRBJ1-3; D might be TRBD1 (5 bases). From germline, CDR1 is SEHNR and CDR2 FQNEAQ (reference sequence). Trimming left V 5 bases short and J 4 bases short, with 9 bases between. The CDR3 runs 13 residues. The CDR3 sequence: CASSPGSGNTIYF. DNA of the CDR3: TGTGCCAGCAGCCCAGGGTCCGGAAACACCATATATTTT.

This clone appeared once. V gene TRBV7-8 combines with J gene TRBJ2-5; D ambiguous. The germline V gene encodes CDR1 SGHVS and CDR2 FQNEAQ. V lost 1 base to trimming and J lost 2 bases, with 8 bases between them. This CDR3 has 14 amino acids. CDR3 amino acids: CASSLVRQQETQYF. In DNA form, the CDR3 reads TGTGCCAGCAGCTTAGTTCGTCAGCAAGAGACCCAGTACTTC.

Only one count was recorded for this clone. This chain joins TRBV5-1 and TRBJ2-5; possibly TRBD1 or TRBD2 for D (7 bases each). The CDR3 has 15 amino acids. CDR1 is SGHRS and CDR2 is YFSETQ in the germline V gene. Trimming removed 0 bases from V and 4 bases from J, with 13 bases in between. CDR3 residues: CASSLDRGGGETQYF. The CDR3 coding sequence is TGCGCCAGCAGCTTGGACAGGGGAGGGGGAGAGACCCAGTACTTC. The entire variable domain, with the rest obtained from reference TRBV5-1 and TRBJ2-5, is as follows: KAGVTQTPRYLIKTRGQQVTLSCSPISGHRSVSWYQQTPGQGLQFLFEYFSETQRNKGNFPGRFSGRQFSNSRSEMNVSTLELGDSALYLCASSLDRGGGETQYFGPGTRLLVL.